What follows describes a single T cell receptor beta chain. Its antigen is undetermined. This specimen comes from a study of PD-1 blockade in classical Hodgkin lymphoma. CDR1 and CDR2 (germline): SGHTA, FQGNSA. The V and J ends lost 5 bases and 7 bases, in that order; junction bases with no gene match: 6. CDR3 size: 15 residues. Overall study results and limits: Prior to therapy, complete responders displayed diversity much like that of newly diagnosed patients. CD4+ TCR diversity rose significantly by C4D1, and CD8+ TCR diversity did not.

All the patients suffered relapse after autologous stem cell transplantation, and brentuximab vedotin exposure differed. Only in-frame clones appear in the TCRdb table, and some are missing; sequencing was by immunoSEQ multiplex PCR. The profile shows around 66,000 clones, over 70% of them singletons. This TCR came from a human donor with classical Hodgkin lymphoma. This sequence joins TRBV7-2 and TRBJ2-2; 11 bases map to TRBD2. Sequencing was performed on peripheral blood mononuclear cells (PBMCs), taken before the second cycle of nivolumab. For the CDR3, the DNA is TGTGCCAGCAGCGGTAGCGGGGGGGCTGTCGGGGAGCTGTTTTTT. This encodes CASSGSGGAVGELFF.